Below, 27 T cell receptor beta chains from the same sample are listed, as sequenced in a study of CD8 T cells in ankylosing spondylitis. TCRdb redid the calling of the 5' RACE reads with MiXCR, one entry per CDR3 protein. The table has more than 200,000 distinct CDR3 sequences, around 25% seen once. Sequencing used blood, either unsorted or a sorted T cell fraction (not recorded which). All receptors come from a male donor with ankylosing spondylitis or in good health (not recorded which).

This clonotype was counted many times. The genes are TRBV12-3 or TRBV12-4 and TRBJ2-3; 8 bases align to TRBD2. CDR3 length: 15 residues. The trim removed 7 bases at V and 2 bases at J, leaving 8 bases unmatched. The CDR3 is CASTPTSGATDTQYF. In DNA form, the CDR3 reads TGTGCCAGCACCCCAACTAGCGGCGCCACAGATACGCAGTATTTT.

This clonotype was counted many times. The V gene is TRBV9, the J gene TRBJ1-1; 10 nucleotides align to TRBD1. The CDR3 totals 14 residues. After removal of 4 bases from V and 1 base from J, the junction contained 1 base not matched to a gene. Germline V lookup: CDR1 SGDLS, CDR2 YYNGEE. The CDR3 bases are TGTGCCAGCAGCCGGGACAGGGGGAACACTGAAGCTTTCTTT. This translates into CASSRDRGNTEAFF.

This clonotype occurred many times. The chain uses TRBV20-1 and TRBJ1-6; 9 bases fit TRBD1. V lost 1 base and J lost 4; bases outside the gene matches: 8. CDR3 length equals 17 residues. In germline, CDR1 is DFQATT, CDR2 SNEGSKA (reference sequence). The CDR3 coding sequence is TGCAGTGCTAGAGGCAGGACAGGGGTCTATTATAATTCACCCCTCCACTTT. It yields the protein CSARGRTGVYYNSPLHF.

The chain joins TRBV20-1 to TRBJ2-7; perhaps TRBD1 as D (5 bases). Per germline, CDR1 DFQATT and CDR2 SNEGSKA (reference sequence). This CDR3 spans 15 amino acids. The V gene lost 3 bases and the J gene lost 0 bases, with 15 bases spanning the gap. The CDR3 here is CSARGSRQLSYEQYF. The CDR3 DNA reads TGCAGTGCTAGGGGGTCTCGACAGCTCTCCTACGAGCAGTACTTC.

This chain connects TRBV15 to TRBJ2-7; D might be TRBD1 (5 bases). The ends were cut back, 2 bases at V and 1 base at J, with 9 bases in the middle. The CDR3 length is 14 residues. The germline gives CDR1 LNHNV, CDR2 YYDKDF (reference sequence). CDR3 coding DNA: TGTGCCACCAGCAGAACTGACAGATCCTACGAGCAGTACTTC. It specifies CATSRTDRSYEQYF.

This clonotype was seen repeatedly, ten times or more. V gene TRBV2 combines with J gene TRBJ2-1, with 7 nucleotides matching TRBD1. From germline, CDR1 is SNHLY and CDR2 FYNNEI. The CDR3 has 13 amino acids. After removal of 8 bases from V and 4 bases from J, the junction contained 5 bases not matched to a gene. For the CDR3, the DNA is TGTGCCAGCCGGGACAGTCAGTACAATGAGCAGTTCTTC. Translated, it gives CASRDSQYNEQFF.

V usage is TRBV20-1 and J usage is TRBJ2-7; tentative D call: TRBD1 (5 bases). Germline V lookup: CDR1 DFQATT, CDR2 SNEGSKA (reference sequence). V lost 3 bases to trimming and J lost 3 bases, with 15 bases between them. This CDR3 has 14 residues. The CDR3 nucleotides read TGCAGTGCTAGGGCTGGGCAGGGTCGCTACGAGCAGTACTTC. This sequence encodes CSARAGQGRYEQYF.

CDR3 in amino acids: CPCSLAQCAVGTEPFF. As DNA, the CDR3 is TGTCCCTGCAGCCTGGCCCAGTGTGCAGTGGGAACCGAACCTTTCTTT. The chain carries TRBV5-8 and TRBJ1-1, with D hard to call. Germline CDR1 SGHTS, CDR2 YDEGEE. This CDR3 is built from 16 residues.

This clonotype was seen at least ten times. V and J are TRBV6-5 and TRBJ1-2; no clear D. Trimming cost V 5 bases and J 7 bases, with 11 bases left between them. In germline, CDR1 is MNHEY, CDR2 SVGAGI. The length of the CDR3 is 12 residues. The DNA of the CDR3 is TGTGCCAGCAGTCGCGGTGAGGGTGGCTACACCTTC. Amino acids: CASSRGEGGYTF.

CDR3 nucleotide sequence: TGCAGCGTCGCTGATGACAGGGGATGGGGCTACACCTTC. This sequence encodes CSVADDRGWGYTF. The chain carries TRBV29-1 and TRBJ1-2, with 8 bases matching TRBD1. This CDR3 spans 13 amino acids. Trimming removed 6 bases from V and 8 bases from J; junction bases left unmatched: 11. Per germline, CDR1 SQVTM and CDR2 ANQGSEA.

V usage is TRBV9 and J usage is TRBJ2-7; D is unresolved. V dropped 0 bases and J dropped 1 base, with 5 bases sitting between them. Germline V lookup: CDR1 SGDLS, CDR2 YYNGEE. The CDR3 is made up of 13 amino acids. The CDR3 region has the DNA TGTGCCAGCAGCGTAGTCTGGTCCTACGAGCAGTACTTC. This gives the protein CASSVVWSYEQYF.

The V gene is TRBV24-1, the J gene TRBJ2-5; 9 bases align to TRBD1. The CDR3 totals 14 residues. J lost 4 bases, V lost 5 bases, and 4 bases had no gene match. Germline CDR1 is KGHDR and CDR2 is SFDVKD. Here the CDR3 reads CATSGDRGIETQYF. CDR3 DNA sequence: TGTGCCACCAGTGGCGACAGGGGGATAGAGACCCAGTACTTC.

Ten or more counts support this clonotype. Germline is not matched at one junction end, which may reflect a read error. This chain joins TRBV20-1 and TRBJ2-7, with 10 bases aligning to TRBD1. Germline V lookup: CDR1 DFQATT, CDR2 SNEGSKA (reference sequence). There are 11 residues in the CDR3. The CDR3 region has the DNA TGCAGTGCTGCGGACAGGGGGAAGTCGAACTTC. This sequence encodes CSAADRGKSNF.

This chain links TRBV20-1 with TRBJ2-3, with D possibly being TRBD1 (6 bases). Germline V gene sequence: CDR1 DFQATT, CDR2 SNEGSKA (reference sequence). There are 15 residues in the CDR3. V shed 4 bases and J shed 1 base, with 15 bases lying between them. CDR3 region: CSAKAFSGGTDTQYF. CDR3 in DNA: TGCAGTGCTAAGGCCTTCTCAGGGGGCACAGATACGCAGTATTTT.

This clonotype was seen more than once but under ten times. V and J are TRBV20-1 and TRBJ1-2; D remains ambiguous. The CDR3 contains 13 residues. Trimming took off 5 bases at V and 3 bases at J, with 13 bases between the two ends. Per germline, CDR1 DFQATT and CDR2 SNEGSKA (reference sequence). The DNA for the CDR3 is TGCAGTGCTTACTCCGGGAGGGACTATGGCTACACCTTC. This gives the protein CSAYSGRDYGYTF.

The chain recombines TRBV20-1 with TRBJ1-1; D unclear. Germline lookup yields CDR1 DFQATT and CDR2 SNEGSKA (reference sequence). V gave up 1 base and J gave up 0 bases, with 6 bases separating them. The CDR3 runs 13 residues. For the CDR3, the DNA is TGCAGTGCTAGAGCCAGTGTGAACACTGAAGCTTTCTTT. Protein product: CSARASVNTEAFF.

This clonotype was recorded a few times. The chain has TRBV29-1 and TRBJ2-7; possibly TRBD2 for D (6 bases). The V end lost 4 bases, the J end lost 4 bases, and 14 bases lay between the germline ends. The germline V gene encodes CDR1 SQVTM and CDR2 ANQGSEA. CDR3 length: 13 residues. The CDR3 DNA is TGCAGCGTTGCCGGGGGAGGTAGTTACGAGCAGTACTTC. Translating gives CSVAGGGSYEQYF.

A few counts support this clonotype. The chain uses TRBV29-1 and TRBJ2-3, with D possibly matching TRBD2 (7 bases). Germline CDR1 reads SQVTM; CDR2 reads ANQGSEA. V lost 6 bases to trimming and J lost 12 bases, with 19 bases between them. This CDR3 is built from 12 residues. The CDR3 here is CSVQTLTGGQYF. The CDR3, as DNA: TGCAGCGTCCAGACATTAACGGGGGGCCAGTATTTT.

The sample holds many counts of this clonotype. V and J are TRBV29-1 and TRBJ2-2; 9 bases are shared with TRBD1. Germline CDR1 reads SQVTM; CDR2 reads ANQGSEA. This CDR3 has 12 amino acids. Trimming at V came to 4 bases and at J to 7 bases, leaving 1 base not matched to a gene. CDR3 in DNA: TGCAGCGTTGGACAGGGGGACGGGGAGCTGTTTTTT. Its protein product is CSVGQGDGELFF.

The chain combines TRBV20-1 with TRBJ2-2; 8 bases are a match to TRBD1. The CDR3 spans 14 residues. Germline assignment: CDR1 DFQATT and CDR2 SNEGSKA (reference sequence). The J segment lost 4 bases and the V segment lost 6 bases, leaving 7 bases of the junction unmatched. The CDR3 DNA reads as TGCAGTGCCATGGACAGGGTTGTCACCGGGGAGCTGTTTTTT. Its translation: CSAMDRVVTGELFF.

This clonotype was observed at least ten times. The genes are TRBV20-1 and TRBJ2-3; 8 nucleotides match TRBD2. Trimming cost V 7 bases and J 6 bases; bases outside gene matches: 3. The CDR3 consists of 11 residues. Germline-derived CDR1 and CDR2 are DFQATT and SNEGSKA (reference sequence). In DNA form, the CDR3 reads TGCAGTGAAGCGGGGGCGGATACGCAGTATTTT. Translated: CSEAGADTQYF.

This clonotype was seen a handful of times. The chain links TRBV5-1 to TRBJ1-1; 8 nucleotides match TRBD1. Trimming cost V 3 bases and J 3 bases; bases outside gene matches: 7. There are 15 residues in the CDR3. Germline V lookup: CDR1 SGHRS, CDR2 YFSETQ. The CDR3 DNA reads TGCGCCAGCAGCTCCCATTCGGGACAGGACACTGAAGCTTTCTTT. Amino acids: CASSSHSGQDTEAFF.

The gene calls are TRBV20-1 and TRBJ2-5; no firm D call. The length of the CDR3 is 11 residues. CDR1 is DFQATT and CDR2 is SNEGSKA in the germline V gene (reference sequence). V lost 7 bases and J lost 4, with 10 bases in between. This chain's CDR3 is CSGSGVETQYF. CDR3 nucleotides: TGCAGTGGATCCGGAGTAGAGACCCAGTACTTC.

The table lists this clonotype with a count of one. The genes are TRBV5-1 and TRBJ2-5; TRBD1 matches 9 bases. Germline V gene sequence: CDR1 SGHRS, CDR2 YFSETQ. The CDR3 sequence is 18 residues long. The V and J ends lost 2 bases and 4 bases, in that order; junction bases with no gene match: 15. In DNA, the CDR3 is TGCGCCAGCAGCTTACAAAATACAGGGGGCGAAATGAGAGAGACCCAGTACTTC. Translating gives CASSLQNTGGEMRETQYF.

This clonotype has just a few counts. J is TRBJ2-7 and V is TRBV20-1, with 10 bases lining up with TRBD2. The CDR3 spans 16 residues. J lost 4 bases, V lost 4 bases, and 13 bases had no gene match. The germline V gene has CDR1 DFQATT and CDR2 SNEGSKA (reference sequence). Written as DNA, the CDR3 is TGCAGTGCTACGGGCGGGCTAGCGGGGGACCCGTACGAGCAGTACTTC. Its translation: CSATGGLAGDPYEQYF.

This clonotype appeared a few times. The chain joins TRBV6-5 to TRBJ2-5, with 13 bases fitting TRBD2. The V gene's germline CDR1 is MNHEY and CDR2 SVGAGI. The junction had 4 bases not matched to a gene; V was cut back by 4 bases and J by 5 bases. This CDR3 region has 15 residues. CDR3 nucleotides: TGTGCCAGCAGTTCGGAGGGACTAGCGGGGGAGACCCAGTACTTC. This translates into CASSSEGLAGETQYF.

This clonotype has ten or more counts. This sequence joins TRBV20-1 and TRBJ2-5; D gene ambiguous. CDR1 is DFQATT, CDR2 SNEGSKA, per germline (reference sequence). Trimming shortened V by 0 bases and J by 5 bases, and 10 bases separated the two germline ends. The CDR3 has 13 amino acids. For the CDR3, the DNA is TGCAGTGCTAGAGATGGCTCTTCGGAGACCCAGTACTTC. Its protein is CSARDGSSETQYF.